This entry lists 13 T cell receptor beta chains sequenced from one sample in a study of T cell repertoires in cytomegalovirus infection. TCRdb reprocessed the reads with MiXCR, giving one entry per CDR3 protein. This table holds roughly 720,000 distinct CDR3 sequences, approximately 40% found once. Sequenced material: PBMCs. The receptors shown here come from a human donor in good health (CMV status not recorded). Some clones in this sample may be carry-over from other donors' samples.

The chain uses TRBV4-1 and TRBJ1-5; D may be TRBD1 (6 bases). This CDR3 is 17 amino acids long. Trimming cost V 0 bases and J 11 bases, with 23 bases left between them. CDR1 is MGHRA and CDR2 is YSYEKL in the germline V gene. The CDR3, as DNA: TGCGCCAGCAGCCAAGACACACCCTACAGGGAACCTAAAGCCCAGCATTTT. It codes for CASSQDTPYREPKAQHF.

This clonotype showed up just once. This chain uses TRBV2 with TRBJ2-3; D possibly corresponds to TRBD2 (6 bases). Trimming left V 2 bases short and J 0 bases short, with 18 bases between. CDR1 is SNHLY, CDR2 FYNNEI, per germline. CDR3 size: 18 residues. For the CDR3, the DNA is TGTGCCAGCAGTGAATGGGCGGGGATAGGTTCGAGCACAGATACGCAGTATTTT. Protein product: CASSEWAGIGSSTDTQYF.

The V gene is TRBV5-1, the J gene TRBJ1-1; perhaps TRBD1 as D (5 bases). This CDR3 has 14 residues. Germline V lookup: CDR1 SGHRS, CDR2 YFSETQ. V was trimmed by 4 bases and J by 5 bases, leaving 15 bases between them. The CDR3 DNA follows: TGCGCCAGCAGCGGGATGGGACGTGGTACTGAAGCTTTCTTT. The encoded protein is CASSGMGRGTEAFF.

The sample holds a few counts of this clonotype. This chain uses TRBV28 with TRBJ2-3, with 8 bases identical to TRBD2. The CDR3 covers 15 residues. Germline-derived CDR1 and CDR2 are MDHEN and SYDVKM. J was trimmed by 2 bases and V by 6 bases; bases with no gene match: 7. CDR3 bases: TGTGCCAGCAGGTCCGCGGGGGGCACCACAGATACGCAGTATTTT. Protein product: CASRSAGGTTDTQYF.

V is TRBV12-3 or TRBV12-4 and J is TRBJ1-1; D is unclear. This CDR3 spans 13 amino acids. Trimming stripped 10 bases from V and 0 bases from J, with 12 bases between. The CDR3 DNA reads TGTGCCAACCTATTTACGGTGAACACTGAAGCTTTCTTT. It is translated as CANLFTVNTEAFF.

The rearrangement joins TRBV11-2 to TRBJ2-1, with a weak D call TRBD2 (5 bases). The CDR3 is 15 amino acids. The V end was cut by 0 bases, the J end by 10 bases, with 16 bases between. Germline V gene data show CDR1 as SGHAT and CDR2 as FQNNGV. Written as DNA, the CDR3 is TGTGCCAGCAGCTTAGACCCACCTCGGTCTAGCGAGCAGTTCTTC. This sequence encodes CASSLDPPRSSEQFF.

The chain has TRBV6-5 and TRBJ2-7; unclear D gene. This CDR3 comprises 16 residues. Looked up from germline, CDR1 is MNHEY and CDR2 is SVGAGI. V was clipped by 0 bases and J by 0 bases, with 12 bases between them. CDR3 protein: CASSYSGVSTSYEQYF. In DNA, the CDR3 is TGTGCCAGCAGTTACTCGGGTGTGAGCACCTCCTACGAGCAGTACTTC.

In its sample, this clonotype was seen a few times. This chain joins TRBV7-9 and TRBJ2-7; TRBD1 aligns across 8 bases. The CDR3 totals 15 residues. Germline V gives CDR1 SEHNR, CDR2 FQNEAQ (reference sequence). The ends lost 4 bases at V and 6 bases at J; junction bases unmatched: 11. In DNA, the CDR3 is TGTGCCAGCAGCTCCCCCAGGGGGCTGTGGGGCGAGCAGTACTTC. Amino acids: CASSSPRGLWGEQYF.

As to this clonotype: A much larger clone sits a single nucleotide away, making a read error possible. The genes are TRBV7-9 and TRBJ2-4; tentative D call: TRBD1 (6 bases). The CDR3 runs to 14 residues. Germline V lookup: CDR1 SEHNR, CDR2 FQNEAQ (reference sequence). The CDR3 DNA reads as TGTGCCAGCAGCCACAGGGTGGCCAAACACATTCAGTACTTC. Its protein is CASSHRVAKHIQYF.

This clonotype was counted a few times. CDR3 region: CASKLKFGGYAYEQYF. CDR3 nucleotide sequence: TGTGCCAGCAAGCTTAAGTTCGGGGGGTATGCCTACGAGCAGTACTTC. The chain employs TRBV7-2 and TRBJ2-7; 7 bases are a match to TRBD2. With 7 bases clipped from V and 2 bases from J, the junction kept 14 bases outside the gene matches. The CDR3 is made up of 16 amino acids. The germline V gene encodes CDR1 SGHTA and CDR2 FQGNSA.

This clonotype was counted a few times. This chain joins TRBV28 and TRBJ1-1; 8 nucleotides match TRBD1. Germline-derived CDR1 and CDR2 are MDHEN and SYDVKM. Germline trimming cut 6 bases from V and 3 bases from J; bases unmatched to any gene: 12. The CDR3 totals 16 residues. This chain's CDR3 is CASRPGGAGGYTEAFF. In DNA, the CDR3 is TGTGCCAGCAGGCCGGGAGGGGCAGGGGGCTACACTGAAGCTTTCTTT. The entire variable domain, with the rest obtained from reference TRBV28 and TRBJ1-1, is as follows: DVKVTQSSRYLVKRTGEKVFLECVQDMDHENMFWYRQDPGLGLRLIYFSYDVKMKEKGDIPEGYSVSREKKERFSLILESASTNQTSMYLCASRPGGAGGYTEAFFGQGTRLTVV.

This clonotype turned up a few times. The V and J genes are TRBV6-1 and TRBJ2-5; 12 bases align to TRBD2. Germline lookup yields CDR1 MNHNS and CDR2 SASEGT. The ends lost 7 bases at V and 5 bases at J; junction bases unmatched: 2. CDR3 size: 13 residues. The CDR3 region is CASKLAGGETQYF. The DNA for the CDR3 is TGTGCCAGCAAGCTAGCGGGGGGGGAGACCCAGTACTTC.

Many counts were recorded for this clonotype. The DNA for the CDR3 is TGTGCCAGCAGCCCCGTCGGTGGGGGGGGCATCGACTATGGCTACACCTTC. It codes for CASSPVGGGGIDYGYTF. The rearrangement uses TRBV7-2 and TRBJ1-2; maybe TRBD1 (6 bases). V lost 5 bases and J 3 bases, leaving 22 bases between the germline ends. This CDR3 is 17 amino acids long. Germline V gene data show CDR1 as SGHTA and CDR2 as FQGNSA.